This T cell receptor (beta chain) was found in a study of T cells in Graves' hyperthyroidism and ophthalmopathy. Uncontrolled infection, other autoimmune disease, pregnancy or lactation excluded patients. Amplification yielded TCR beta CDR3 regions, with RNA transcripts as the source. TCR CDR3 underwent first-round RT-PCR with the HTBI primer set. One entry per CDR3 protein, called by TCRdb with MiXCR from the multiplex PCR reads. Of 550,000 to 800,000 distinct CDR3 sequences listed, over 15% are singletons. This clonotype was seen ten or more times. CDR3 size: 14 residues. Germline-derived CDR1 and CDR2 are SGHTA and FQGNSA. V lost 2 bases, J lost 6 bases, and 14 bases lay in between.

The TCR sequence derives from a man younger than 30 with Graves' hyperthyroidism. The specimen sequenced was blood. The chain is built from TRBV7-2 and TRBJ2-7, with D possibly being TRBD2 (5 bases). The CDR3 is CASSLWSGEIEQYF. The CDR3 DNA follows: TGTGCCAGCAGCTTATGGAGCGGAGAAATCGAGCAGTACTTC.